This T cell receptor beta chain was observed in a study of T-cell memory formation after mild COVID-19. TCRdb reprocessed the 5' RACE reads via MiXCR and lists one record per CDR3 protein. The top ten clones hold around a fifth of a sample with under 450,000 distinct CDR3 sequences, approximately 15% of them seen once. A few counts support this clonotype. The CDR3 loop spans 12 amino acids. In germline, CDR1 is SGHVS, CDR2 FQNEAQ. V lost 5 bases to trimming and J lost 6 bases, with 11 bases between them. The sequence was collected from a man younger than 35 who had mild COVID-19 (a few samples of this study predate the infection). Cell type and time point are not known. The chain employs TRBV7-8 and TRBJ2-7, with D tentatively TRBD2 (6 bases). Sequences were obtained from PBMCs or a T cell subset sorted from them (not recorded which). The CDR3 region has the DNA TGTGCCAGCAGCCCACGGGGGTTCGAGCAGTACTTC. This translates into CASSPRGFEQYF.